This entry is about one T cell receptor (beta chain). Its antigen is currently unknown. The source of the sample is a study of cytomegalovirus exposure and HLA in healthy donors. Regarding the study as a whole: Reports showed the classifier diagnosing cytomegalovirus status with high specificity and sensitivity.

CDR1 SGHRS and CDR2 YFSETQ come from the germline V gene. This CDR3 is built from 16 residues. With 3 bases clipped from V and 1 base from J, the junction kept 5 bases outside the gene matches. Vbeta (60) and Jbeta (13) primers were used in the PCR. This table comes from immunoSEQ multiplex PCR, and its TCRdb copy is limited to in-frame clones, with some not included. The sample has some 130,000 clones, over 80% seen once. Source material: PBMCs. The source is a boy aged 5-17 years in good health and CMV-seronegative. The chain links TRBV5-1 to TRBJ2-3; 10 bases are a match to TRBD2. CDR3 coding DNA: TGCGCCAGCAGCTCAATCCTAGCGGGAGGCACAGATACGCAGTATTTT. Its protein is CASSSILAGGTDTQYF.